This entry describes one T cell receptor (beta chain). Losses at the gene ends were 5 bases for V and 0 bases for J; bases not matched to a gene: 5. Germline assignment: CDR1 SGHVT and CDR2 SQSDAQ. This CDR3 spans 16 amino acids. This record belongs to a study of blood T cell repertoires in COVID-19. At the level of the study: Donors in the United States, Italy and Spain gave samples during acute or convalescent COVID-19. Sources were T cells, B-cell-depleted T cells, or PBMCs; the material itself was cDNA or gDNA.

In the authors' methods: Using reference gene primer amplification, nucleated cell counts were estimated. Assay used: immunoSEQ multiplex PCR; TCRdb lists only in-frame clones, some missing. V, J and clone size were drawn from that table, and D and trimming were deduced from the DNA. The sample has roughly 120,000 clones, around 80% seen once; the top ten hold more than 1.5%. This TCR came from a man in his 70s with acute or convalescent COVID-19. The chain employs TRBV7-4 and TRBJ2-2, with 8 bases identical to TRBD1. Specimen: peripheral blood. CDR3 protein: CASSVDRGTNTGELFF. CDR3 coding DNA: TGTGCCAGCAGCGTAGACAGGGGAACGAACACCGGGGAGCTGTTTTTT.